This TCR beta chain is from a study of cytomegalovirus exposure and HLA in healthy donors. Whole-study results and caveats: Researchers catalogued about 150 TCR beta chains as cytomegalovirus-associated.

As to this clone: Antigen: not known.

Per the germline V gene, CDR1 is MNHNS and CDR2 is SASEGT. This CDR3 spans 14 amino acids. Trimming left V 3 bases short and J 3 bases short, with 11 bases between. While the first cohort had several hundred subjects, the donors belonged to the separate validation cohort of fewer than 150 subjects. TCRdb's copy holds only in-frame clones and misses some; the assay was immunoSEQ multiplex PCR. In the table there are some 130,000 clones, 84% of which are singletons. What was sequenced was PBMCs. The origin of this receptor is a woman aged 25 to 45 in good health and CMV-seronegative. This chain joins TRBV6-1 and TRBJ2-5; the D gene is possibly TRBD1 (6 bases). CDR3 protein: CASSEFSGEETQYF. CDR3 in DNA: TGTGCCAGCAGTGAGTTCTCAGGGGAAGAGACCCAGTACTTC.